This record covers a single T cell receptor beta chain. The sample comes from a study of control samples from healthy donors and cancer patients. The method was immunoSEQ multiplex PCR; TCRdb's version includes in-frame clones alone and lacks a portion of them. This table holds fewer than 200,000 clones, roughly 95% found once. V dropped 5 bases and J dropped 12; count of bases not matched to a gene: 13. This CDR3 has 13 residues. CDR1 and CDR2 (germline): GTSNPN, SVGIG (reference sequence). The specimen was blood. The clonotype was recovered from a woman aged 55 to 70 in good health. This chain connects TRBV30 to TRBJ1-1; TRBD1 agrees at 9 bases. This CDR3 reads CAWVIGQGRMSFF. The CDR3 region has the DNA TGTGCCTGGGTAATAGGACAGGGGAGGATGTCTTTCTTT.